This T cell receptor (beta chain) was sequenced during a study of T cells in Graves' hyperthyroidism and ophthalmopathy. Study at large: Before any treatment, at initial diagnosis, peripheral blood was collected.

This CDR3 is built from 15 residues. Between the trimmed V and J ends, which lost 5 bases and 0 bases, there was a span of 13 bases. Germline V gene data show CDR1 as SEHNR and CDR2 as FQNEAQ (reference sequence). Using RNA transcripts as the source, TCR beta CDR3 regions were amplified. HTBI primers were used for first-round RT-PCR of the TCR CDR3. A single record per CDR3 protein comes from TCRdb applying MiXCR to the multiplex PCR reads. The table records 270,000 or so distinct CDR3 sequences, under 30% of them present only once. This clonotype has a count of ten or more. Diagnoses were established using clinical symptoms, serum thyroxine and TRAb, thyroid ultrasound and orbital computed tomography.

The sequencing sample was made of blood. The sequence derives from a man aged 35 to 55 with Graves' hyperthyroidism that later progressed to Graves' ophthalmopathy. The J gene is TRBJ1-1, the V gene TRBV7-9, with D perhaps matching TRBD1 (6 bases). This CDR3 reads CASSARGFMNTEAFF. In nucleotides, the CDR3 is TGTGCCAGCAGCGCCAGGGGTTTCATGAACACTGAAGCTTTCTTT.